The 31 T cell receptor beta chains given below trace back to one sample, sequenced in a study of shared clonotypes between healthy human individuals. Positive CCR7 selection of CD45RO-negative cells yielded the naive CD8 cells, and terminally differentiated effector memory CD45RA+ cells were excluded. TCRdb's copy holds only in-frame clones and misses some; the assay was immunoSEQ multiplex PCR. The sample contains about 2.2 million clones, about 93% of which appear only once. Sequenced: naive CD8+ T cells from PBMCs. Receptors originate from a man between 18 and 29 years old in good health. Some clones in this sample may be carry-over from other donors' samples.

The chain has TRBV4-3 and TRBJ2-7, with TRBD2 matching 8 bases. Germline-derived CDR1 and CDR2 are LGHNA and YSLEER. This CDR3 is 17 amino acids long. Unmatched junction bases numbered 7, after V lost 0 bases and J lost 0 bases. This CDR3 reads CASSQDLLAEGSYEQYF. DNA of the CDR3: TGCGCCAGCAGCCAAGATCTACTAGCGGAGGGCTCCTACGAGCAGTACTTC.

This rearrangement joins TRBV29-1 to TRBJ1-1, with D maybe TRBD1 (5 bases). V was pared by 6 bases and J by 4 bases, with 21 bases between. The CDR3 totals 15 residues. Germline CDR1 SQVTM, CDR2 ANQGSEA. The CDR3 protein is CSVAGTPRGSTEAFF. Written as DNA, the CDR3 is TGCAGCGTGGCCGGGACTCCGAGGGGCAGCACTGAAGCTTTCTTT.

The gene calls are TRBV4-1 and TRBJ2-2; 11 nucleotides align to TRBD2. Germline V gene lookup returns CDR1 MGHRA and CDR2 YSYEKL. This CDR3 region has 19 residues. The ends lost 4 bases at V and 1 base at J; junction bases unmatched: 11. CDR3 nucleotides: TGCGCCAGCAGCCCAGGGAGGCCTAGCGGGAGGCGGAACACCGGGGAGCTGTTTTTT. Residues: CASSPGRPSGRRNTGELFF.

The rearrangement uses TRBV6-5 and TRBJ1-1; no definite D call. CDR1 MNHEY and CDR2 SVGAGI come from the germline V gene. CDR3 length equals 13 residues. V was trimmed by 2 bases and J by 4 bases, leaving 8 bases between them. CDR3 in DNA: TGTGCCAGCAGTTACGAGACAACCACTGAAGCTTTCTTT. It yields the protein CASSYETTTEAFF.

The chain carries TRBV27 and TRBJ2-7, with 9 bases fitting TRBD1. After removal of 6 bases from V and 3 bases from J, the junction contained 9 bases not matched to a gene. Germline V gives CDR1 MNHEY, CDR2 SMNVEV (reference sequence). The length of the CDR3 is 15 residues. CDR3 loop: CASRGGQGRSYEQYF. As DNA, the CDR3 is TGTGCCAGCAGGGGGGGACAGGGTAGAAGCTACGAGCAGTACTTC.

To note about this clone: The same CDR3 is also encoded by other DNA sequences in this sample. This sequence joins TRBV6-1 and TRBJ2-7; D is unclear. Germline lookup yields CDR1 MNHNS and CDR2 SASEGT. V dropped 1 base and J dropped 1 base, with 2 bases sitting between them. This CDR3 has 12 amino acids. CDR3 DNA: TGTGCCAGCAGTGAAGGGTCCTACGAGCAGTACTTC. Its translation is CASSEGSYEQYF.

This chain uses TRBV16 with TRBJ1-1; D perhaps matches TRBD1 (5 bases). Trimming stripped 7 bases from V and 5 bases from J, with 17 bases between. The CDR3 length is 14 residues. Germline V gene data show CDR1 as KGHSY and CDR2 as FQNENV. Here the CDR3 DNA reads TGTGCCAGCACCACCGCAGGGTCGTGGACTGAAGCTTTCTTT. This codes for CASTTAGSWTEAFF.

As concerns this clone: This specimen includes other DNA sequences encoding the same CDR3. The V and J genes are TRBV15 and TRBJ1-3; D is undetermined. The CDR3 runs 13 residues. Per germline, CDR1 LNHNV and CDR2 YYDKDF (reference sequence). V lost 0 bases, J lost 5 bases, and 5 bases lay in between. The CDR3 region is CATSRDRRNTIYF. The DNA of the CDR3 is TGTGCCACCAGCAGAGACAGAAGAAACACCATATATTTT.

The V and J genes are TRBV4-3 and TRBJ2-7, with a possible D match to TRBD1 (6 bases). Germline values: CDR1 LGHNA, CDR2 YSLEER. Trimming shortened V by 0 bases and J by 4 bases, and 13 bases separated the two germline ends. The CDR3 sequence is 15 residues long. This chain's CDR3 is CASSQEVGAQYEQYF. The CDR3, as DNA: TGCGCCAGCAGCCAAGAAGTGGGGGCTCAGTACGAGCAGTACTTC.

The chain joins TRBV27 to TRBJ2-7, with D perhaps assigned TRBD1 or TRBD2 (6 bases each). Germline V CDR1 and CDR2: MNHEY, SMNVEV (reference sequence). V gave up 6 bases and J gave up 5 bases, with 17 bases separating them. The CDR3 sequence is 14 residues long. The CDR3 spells CASRPGAGTNEQYF. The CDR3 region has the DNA TGTGCCAGCAGGCCGGGGGCAGGGACCAACGAGCAGTACTTC.

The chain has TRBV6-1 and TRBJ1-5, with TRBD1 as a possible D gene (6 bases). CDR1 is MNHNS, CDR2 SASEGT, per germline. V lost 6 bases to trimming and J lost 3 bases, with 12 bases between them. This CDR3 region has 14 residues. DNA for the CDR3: TGTGCCAGCAGGCGCCGGACAGTCAATCAGCCCCAGCATTTT. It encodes CASRRRTVNQPQHF.

CDR3 loop: CASSVPRQGSLPSNEQFF. CDR3 DNA: TGTGCCAGCAGCGTACCCCGACAGGGGTCACTACCAAGCAATGAGCAGTTCTTC. The gene calls are TRBV9 and TRBJ2-1; 8 nucleotides agree with TRBD1. The length of the CDR3 is 18 residues. V lost 1 base to trimming and J lost 6 bases; unmatched junction nucleotides: 15. Looked up from germline, CDR1 is SGDLS and CDR2 is YYNGEE.

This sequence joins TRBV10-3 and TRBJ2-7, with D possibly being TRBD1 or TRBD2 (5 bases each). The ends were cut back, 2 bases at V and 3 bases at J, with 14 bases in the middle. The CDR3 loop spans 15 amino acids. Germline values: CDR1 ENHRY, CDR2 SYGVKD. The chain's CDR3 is CAISENLGTFYEQYF. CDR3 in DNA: TGTGCCATCAGTGAGAATCTGGGGACCTTCTACGAGCAGTACTTC.

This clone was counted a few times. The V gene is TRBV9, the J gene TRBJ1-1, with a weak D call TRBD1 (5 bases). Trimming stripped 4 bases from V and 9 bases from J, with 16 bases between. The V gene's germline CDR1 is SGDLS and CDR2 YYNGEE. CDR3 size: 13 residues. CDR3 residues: CASSRGGPHQAFF. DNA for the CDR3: TGTGCCAGCAGCCGGGGCGGCCCGCATCAAGCTTTCTTT.

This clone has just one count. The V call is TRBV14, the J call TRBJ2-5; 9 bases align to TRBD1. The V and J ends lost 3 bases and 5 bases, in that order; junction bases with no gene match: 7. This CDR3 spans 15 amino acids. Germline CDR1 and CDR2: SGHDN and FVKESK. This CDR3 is CASSHDGTGLETQYF. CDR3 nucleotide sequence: TGTGCCAGCAGCCACGACGGGACAGGGCTCGAGACCCAGTACTTC.

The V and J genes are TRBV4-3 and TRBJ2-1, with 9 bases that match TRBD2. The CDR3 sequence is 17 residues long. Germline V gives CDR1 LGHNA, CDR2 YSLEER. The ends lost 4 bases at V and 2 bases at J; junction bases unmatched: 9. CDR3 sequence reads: CASSPVFASGAYNEQFF. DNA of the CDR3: TGCGCCAGCAGCCCCGTCTTCGCTAGCGGGGCCTACAATGAGCAGTTCTTC.

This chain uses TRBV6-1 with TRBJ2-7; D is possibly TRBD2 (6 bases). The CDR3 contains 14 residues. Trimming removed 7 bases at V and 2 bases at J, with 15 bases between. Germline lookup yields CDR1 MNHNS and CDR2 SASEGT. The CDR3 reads CASTHGGTPYEQYF. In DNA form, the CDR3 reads TGTGCCAGCACCCACGGAGGGACCCCCTACGAGCAGTACTTC.

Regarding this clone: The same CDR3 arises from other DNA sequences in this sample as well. The CDR3 region has the DNA TGTGCCAGCAGCCCCGGGGGCGGTAGCTCCTACAATGAGCAGTTCTTC. This encodes CASSPGGGSSYNEQFF. V is TRBV7-9 and J is TRBJ2-1; D is tentatively TRBD1 or TRBD2 (6 bases each). The germline V gene has CDR1 SEHNR and CDR2 FQNEAQ (reference sequence). Trimming took 5 bases from V and 0 from J, leaving 14 bases between them. The CDR3 extends over 16 amino acids.

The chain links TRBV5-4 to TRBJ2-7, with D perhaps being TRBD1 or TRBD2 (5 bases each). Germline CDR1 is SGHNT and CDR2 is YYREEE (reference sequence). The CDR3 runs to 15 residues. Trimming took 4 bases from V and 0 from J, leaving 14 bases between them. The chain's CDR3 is CASSVGTPSSYEQYF. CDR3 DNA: TGTGCCAGCAGCGTCGGGACCCCGAGCTCCTACGAGCAGTACTTC.

The DNA of the CDR3 is TGTGCCAGCAGCTTAGCGCTAGGGTTTAATGAAAAACTGTTTTTT. This encodes CASSLALGFNEKLFF. The chain employs TRBV7-2 and TRBJ1-4, with D unclear. This CDR3 region has 15 residues. Germline V gene sequence: CDR1 SGHTA, CDR2 FQGNSA. V lost 0 bases and J lost 4, with 9 bases in between.

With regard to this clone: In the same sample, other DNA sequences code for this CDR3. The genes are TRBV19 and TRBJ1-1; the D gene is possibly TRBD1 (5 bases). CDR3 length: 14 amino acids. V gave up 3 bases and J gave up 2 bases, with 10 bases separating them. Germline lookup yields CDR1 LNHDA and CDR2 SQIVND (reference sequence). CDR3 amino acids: CASSIWGPNTEAFF. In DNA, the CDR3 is TGTGCCAGTAGTATTTGGGGACCAAACACTGAAGCTTTCTTT.

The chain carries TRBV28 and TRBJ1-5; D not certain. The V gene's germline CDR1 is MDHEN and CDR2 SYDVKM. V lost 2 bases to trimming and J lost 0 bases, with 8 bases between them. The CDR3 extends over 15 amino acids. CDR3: CASSLLSYSNQPQHF. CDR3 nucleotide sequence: TGTGCCAGCAGTTTACTCAGTTATAGCAATCAGCCCCAGCATTTT.

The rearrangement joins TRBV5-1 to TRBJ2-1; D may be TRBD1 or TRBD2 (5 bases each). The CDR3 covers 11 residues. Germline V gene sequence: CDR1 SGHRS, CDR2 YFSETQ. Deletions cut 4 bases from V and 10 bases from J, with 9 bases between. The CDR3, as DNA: TGCGCCAGCAGCCGGGGACGAGAGCAGTTCTTC. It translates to CASSRGREQFF.

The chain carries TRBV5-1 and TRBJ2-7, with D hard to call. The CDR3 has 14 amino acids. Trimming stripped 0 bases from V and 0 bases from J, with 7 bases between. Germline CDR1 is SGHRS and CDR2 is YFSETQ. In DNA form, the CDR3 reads TGCGCCAGCAGCTTGGCATCAAACTCCTACGAGCAGTACTTC. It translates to CASSLASNSYEQYF.

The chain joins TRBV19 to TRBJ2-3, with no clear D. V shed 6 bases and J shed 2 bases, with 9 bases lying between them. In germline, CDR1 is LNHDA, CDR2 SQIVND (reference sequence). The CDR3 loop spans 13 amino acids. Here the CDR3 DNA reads TGTGCCAGTAGGATCGGATCCACAGATACGCAGTATTTT. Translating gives CASRIGSTDTQYF. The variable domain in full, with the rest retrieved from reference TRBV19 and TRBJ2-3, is DGGITQSPKYLFRKEGQNVTLSCEQNLNHDAMYWYRQDPGQGLRLIYYSQIVNDFQKGDIAEGYSVSREKKESFPLTVTSAQKNPTAFYLCASRIGSTDTQYFGPGTRLTVL.

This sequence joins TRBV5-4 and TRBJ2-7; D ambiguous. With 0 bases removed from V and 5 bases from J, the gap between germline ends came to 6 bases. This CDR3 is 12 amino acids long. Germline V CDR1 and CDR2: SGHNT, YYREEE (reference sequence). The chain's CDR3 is CASSLGMNEQYF. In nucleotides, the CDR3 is TGTGCCAGCAGCTTGGGGATGAACGAGCAGTACTTC. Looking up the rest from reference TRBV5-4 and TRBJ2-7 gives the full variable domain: ETGVTQSPTHLIKTRGQQVTLRCSSQSGHNTVSWYQQALGQGPQFIFQYYREEENGRGNFPPRFSGLQFPNYSSELNVNALELDDSALYLCASSLGMNEQYFGPGTRLTVT.

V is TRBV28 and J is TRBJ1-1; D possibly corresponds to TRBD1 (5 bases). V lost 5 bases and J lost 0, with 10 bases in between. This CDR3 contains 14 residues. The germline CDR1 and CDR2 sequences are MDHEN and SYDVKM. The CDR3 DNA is TGTGCCAGCAGTGCGGGACGGCTGAACACTGAAGCTTTCTTT. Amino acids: CASSAGRLNTEAFF.

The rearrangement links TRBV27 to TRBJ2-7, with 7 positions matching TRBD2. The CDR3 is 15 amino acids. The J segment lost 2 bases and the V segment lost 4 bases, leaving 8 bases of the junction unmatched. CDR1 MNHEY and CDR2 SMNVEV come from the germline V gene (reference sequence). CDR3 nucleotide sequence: TGTGCCAGCAGTTCCCCCGGAGGACTAGCCTACGAGCAGTACTTC. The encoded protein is CASSSPGGLAYEQYF.

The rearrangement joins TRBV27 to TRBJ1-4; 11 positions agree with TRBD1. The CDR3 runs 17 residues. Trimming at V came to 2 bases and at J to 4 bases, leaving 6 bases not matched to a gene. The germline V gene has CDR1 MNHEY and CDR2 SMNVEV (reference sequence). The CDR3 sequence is CASSLVGTGGNNEKLFF. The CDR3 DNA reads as TGTGCCAGCAGTTTAGTTGGGACAGGGGGAAATAATGAAAAACTGTTTTTT.

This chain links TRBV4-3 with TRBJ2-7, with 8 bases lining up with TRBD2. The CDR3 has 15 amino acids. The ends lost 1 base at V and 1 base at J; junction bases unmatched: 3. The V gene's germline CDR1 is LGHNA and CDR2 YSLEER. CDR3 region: CASSQVLAVSYEQYF. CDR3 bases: TGCGCCAGCAGCCAAGTACTAGCGGTGTCCTACGAGCAGTACTTC.

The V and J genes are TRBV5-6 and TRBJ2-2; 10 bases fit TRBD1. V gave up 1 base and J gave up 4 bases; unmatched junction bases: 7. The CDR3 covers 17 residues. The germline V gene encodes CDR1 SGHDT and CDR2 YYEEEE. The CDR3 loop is CASSLRDRGLITGELFF. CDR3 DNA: TGTGCCAGCAGCTTGAGGGACAGGGGTTTAATCACCGGGGAGCTGTTTTTT.